This T cell receptor (beta chain) is drawn from a study of shared clonotypes between healthy human individuals. The table came from immunoSEQ multiplex PCR; TCRdb's copy has only in-frame clones and leaves some out. The table lists 1,100,000 or so clones, roughly 74% of them singletons. Remarks on this clone: This specimen includes other DNA sequences encoding the same CDR3.

Germline lookup yields CDR1 MNHNS and CDR2 SASEGT. Trimming took off 2 bases at V and 0 bases at J, with 8 bases between the two ends. This CDR3 spans 16 amino acids. The receptor comes from a man younger than 35 in good health. Some clones in this sample may be carry-over from other donors' samples. The material sequenced was memory CD4+ T cells from PBMCs. Noted subset: CD45RA-negative fraction. J is TRBJ2-6 and V is TRBV6-1; D not certain. In DNA form, the CDR3 reads TGTGCCAGCAGTGAACGCAGGAGCTCTGGGGCCAACGTCCTGACTTTC. Translating it yields CASSERRSSGANVLTF.